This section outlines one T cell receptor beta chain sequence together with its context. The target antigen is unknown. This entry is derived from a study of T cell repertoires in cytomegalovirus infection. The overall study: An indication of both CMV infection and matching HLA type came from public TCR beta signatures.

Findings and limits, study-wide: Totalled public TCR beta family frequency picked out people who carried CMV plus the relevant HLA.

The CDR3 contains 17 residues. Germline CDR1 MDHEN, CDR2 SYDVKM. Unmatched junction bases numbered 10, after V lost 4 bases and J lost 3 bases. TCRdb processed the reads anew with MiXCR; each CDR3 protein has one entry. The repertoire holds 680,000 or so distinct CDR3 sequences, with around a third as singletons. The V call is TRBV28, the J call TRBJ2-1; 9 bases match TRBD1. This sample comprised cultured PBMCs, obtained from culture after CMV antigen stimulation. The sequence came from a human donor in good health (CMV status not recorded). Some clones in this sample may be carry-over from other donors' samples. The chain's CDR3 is CASSSVPGTGNYNEQFF. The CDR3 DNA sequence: TGTGCCAGCAGTTCCGTTCCAGGGACAGGGAACTACAATGAGCAGTTCTTC.